This T cell receptor (beta chain) was captured by sequencing in a study of blood T cell repertoires in COVID-19. Study as a whole: Spain, Italy and the United States supplied samples that represented acute and convalescent COVID-19. Sample material is recorded as cDNA or gDNA derived from T cells, B-cell-depleted T cells, or PBMCs.

V was shortened by 2 bases and J by 6 bases, with 6 bases between the two germline ends. From germline, CDR1 is SGHDT and CDR2 YYEEEE. The CDR3 covers 12 residues. In the original workflow: It was from reference gene primer amplification that nucleated cell counts were estimated. The method was immunoSEQ multiplex PCR; TCRdb's version includes in-frame clones alone and lacks a portion of them. The D gene and trimming were derived from the DNA, and the V and J assignments and clone size from that table. The sample lists roughly 220,000 clones, around 84% occurring once. The sequenced sample was peripheral blood. The receptor was isolated from a man aged 25-45 years with active or convalescent COVID-19. The chain joins TRBV5-6 to TRBJ1-5; D unclear. The CDR3 region has the DNA TGTGCCAGCAGCTTCGCAGGTCAGCCCCAGCATTTT. It encodes CASSFAGQPQHF.